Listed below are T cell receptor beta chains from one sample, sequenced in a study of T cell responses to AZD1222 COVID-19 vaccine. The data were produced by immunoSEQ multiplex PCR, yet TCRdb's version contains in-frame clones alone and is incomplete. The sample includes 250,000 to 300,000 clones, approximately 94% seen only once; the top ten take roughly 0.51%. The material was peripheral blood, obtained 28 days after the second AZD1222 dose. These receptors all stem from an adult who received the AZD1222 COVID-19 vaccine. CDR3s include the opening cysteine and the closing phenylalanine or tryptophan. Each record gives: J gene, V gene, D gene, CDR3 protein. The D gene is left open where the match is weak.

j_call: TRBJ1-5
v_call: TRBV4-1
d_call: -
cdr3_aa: CASSQGGQSNQPQHF

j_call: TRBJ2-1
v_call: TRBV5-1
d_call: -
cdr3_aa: CASSLIPESYNEQFF

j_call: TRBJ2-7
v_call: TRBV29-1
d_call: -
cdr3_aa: CSVEGLASPYEQYF

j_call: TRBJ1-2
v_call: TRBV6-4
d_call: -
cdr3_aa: CASSGGEGGYTF

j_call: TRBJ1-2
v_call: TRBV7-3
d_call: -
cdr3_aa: CASSSSGYYGYTF

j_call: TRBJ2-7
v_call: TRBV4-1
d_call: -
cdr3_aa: CASSQENRETYEQYF

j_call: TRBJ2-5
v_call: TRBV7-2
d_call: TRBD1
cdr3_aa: CASSIPPRGQKYQETQYF

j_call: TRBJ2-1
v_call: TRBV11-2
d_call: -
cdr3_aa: CASTPPGRNEQFF

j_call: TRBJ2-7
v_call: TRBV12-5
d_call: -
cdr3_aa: CASGLTPPAYEQYF

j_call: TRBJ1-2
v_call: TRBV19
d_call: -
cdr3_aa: CASSRAWTANNYGYTF

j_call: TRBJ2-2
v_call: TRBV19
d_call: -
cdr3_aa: CASSIGGAIVTGGELFF

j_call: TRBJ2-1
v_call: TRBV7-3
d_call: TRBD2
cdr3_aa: CASSPGLAEDNEQFF

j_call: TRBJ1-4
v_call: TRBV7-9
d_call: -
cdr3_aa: CASSSEGGYNEKLFF

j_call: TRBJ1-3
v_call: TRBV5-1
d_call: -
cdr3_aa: CASSLEVQFSGNTIYF

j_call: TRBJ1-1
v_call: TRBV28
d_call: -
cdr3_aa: CASSSLPDGATEAFF

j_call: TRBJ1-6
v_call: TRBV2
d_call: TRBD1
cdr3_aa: CASRPGTGTSPLHF

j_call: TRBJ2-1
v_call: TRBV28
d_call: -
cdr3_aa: CASSAVYNEQFF

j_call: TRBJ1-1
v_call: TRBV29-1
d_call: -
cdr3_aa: CSVKNLNTEAFF

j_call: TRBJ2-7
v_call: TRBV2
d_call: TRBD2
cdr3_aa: CASSGLAGDYEQYF

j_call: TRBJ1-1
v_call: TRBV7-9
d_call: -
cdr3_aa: CASSLGAHGNTEAFF

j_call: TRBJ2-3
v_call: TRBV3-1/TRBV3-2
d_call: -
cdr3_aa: CASSQGVSLDTQYF

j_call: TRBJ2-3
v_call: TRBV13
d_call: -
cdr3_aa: CASLLAHTDTQYF

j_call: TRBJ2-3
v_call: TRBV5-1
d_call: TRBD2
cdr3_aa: CASTQSTSGSTDTQYF

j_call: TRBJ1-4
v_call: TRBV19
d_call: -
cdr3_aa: CASSIHSLDGGEKLFF

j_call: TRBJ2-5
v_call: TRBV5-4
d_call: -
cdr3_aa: CASSLGGALGTQYF

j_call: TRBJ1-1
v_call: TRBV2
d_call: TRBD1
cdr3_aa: CASSWEGQIMNTEAFF

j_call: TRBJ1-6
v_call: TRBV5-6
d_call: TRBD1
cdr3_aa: CASSSPGQGESPLHF

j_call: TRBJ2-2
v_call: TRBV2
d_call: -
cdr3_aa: CASVGMGTGELFF

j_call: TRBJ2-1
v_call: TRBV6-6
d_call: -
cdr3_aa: CASSYSGNNNEQFF

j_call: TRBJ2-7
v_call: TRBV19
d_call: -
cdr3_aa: CASSTRQIPGEQYF

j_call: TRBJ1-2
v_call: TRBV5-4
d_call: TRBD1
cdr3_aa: CASSPGQGGYGYTF

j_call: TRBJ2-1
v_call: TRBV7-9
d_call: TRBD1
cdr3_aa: CASSFGTGAYEQFF

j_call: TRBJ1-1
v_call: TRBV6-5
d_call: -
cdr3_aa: CASSYQGMNTEAFF

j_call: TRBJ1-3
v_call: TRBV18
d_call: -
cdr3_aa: CASSPSTSGNTIYF

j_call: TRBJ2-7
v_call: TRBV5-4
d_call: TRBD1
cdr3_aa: CASSSGAGGYEQYF

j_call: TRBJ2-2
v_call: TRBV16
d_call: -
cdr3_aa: CASSQSGRWAGELFF

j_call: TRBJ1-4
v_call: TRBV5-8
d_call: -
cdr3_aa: CASSYSATNEKLFF

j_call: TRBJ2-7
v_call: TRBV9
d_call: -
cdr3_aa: CASSVRLSYEQYF

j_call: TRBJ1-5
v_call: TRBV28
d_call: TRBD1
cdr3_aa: CASSSDRGRQPQHF

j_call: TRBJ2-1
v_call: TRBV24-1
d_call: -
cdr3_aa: CATSDPGVDEQFF

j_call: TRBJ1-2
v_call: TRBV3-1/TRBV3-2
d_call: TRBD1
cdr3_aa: CASSRGQGGYTF